This TCR beta chain was captured by sequencing in a study of identical twins. Via MiXCR, TCRdb re-called the 5' RACE reads, giving one row per CDR3 protein. The table has fewer than 650,000 distinct CDR3 sequences, roughly 9.9% seen once. This clonotype was observed many times. The germline gives CDR1 LGHNA, CDR2 YSLEER. This CDR3 comprises 16 residues. V shed 3 bases, J shed 8 bases, and the junction held 7 bases outside the gene matches. These data also featured in a second study, about yellow fever vaccine responses in identical twins.

The receptor comes from a woman aged 18-30 years in good health. This chain joins TRBV4-3 and TRBJ2-1; 13 bases agree with TRBD2. The sequencing input was PBMCs. DNA of the CDR3: TGCGCCAGCAGCCAGGGGACTAGCGGGACCGGTGATGAGCAGTTCTTC. Its protein is CASSQGTSGTGDEQFF.